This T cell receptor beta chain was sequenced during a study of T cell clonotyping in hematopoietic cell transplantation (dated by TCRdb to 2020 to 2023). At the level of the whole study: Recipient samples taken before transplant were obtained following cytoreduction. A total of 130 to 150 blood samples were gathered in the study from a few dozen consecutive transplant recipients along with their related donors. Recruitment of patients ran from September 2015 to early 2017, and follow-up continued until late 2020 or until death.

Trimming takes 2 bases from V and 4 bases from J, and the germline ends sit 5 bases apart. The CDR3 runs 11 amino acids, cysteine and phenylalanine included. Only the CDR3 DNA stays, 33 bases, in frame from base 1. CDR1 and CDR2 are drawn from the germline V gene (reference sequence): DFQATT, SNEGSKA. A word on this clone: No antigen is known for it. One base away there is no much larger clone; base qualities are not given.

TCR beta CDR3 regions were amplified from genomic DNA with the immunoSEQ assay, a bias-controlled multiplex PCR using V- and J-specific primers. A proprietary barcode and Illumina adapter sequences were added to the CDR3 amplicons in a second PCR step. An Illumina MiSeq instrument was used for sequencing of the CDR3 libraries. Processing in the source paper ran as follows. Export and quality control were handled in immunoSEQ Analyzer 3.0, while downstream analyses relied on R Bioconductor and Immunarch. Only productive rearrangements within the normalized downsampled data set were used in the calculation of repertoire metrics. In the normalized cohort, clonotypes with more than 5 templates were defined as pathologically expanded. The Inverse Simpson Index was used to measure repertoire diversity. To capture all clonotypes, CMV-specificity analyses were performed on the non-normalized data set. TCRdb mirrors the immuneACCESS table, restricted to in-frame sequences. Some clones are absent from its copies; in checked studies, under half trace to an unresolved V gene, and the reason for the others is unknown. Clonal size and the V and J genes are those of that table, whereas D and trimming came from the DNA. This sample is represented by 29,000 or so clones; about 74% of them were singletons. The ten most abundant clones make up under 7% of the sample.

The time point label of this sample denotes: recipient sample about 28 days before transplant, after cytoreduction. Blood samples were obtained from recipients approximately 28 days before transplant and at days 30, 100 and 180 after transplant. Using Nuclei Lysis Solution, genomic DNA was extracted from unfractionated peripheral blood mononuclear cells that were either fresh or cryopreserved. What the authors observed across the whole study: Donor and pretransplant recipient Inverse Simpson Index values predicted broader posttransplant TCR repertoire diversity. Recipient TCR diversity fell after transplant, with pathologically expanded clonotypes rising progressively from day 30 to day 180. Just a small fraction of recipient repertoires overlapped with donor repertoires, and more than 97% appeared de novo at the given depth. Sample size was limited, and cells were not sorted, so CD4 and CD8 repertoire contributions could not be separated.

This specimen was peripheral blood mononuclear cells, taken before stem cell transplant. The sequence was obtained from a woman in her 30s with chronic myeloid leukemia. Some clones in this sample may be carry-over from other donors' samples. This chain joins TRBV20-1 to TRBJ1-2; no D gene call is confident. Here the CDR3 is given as CSARSIYGYTF. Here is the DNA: TGCAGTGCTAGAAGCATCTATGGCTACACCTTC.